This T cell receptor (beta chain) derives from a study of cytomegalovirus exposure and HLA in healthy donors. Study results and caveats: TCR beta chains numbering more than 150 were designated cytomegalovirus-associated. One cluster of highly shared sequence variants probably arose as a sequencing artifact.

V was clipped by 6 bases and J by 2 bases; unmatched bases: 7. CDR1 and CDR2 (germline): SNHLY, FYNNEI. The CDR3 is 15 residues long. With 60 Vbeta and 13 Jbeta primers, the PCR was carried out. Assay: immunoSEQ multiplex PCR; the TCRdb copy retains only in-frame clones and omits some. Here the sample spans roughly 100,000 clones, 76% being singletons. As concerns this clone: The antigen remains undetermined.

The V and J genes are TRBV2 and TRBJ2-7; TRBD1 matches 10 bases. The TCR comes from a woman younger than 30 in good health and CMV-seropositive. The sequenced sample consisted of PBMCs. In nucleotides, the CDR3 is TGTGCCAGCAGCCTCGGGACAGGGGCTACCTACGAGCAGTACTTC. Residues: CASSLGTGATYEQYF.